Listed below are T cell receptor beta chains from one sample, sequenced in a study of cytomegalovirus exposure and HLA in healthy donors. Assay: immunoSEQ multiplex PCR; the TCRdb copy retains only in-frame clones and omits some. The sample carries about 190,000 clones, about 82% recorded once. The sequencing input was PBMCs. The receptors come from a male donor in good health and CMV-seronegative. Each CDR3 is given with its conserved first and last residue. A D gene is named only where the DNA matches it firmly. Size is stated for part of the rows, as once, few or many counts, or as a class when the clone is expanded.

D	size	J	V	CDR3	DNA
TRBD2	.	TRBJ2-5	TRBV2	CASRRTSGTGETQYF	TGTGCCAGCAGGAGGACTAGCGGGACTGGGGAGACCCAGTACTTC
TRBD1	.	TRBJ2-7	TRBV13	CASSLGRDSLSRSAPYERYF	TGTGCCAGCAGCTTAGGCCGGGACAGCCTCTCCCGAAGTGCGCCGTACGAGCGGTACTTC
.	.	TRBJ1-5	TRBV2	CASSGISSNQPQHF	TGTGCCAGCAGCGGGATATCTAGCAATCAGCCCCAGCATTTT
TRBD1	.	TRBJ2-2	TRBV6-5	CASSYSGTGPTGELFF	TGTGCCAGCAGTTACTCCGGGACAGGGCCCACCGGGGAGCTGTTTTTT
.	.	TRBJ2-5	TRBV5-6	CASSLVSHQETQYF	TGTGCCAGCAGCTTGGTCAGCCACCAAGAGACTCAGTACTTC
.	.	TRBJ1-2	TRBV15	CATSRDSYGYTF	TGTGCCACCAGCAGAGACAGCTATGGCTACACCTTC
.	.	TRBJ1-1	TRBV5-1	CASSLALLNTEAFF	TGCGCCAGCAGCTTGGCACTTTTGAACACTGAAGCTTTCTTT
TRBD1	few	TRBJ2-3	TRBV6-1	CASSPGTVGTDTQYF	TGTGCCAGCAGCCCCGGGACAGTCGGCACAGATACGCAGTATTTT
TRBD2	.	TRBJ2-7	TRBV10-3	CAISGASGSKKYERYF	TGTGCCATCAGTGGCGCTAGCGGGAGTAAAAAGTACGAGCGGTACTTC
.	.	TRBJ2-7	TRBV19	CASSIDPSYEQYF	TGTGCCAGTAGTATAGATCCCAGCTACGAGCAGTACTTC
TRBD1	.	TRBJ1-1	TRBV5-1	CASVMDRSNTEAFF	TGCGCCAGCGTCATGGACAGGTCGAACACTGAAGCTTTCTTT
TRBD1	.	TRBJ1-6	TRBV28	CASSEGTDNSPLHF	TGTGCCAGCAGCGAAGGGACAGACAATTCACCCCTCCACTTT
TRBD2	.	TRBJ2-5	TRBV9	CASSPLRGGTETQYF	TGTGCCAGCAGCCCCCTGCGGGGGGGCACAGAGACCCAGTACTTC
TRBD2	.	TRBJ2-1	TRBV7-3	CASSRTSGPSNEQFF	TGTGCCAGCAGCCGGACTAGCGGACCCTCAAATGAGCAGTTCTTC
TRBD2	once	TRBJ2-1	TRBV9	CASRGLANEQFF	TGTGCCAGCAGAGGACTAGCAAATGAGCAGTTCTTC
.	.	TRBJ2-3	TRBV7-4	CASSLRRRGCTDTQYF	TGTGCCAGCAGCTTAAGGAGGCGGGGTTGCACAGATACGCAGTATTTT
.	.	TRBJ2-3	TRBV28	CASTQGGTDTQYF	TGTGCCAGCACACAGGGCGGCACAGATACGCAGTATTTT
.	.	TRBJ1-2	TRBV4-1	CASSQIQGDYGYTF	TGCGCCAGCAGCCAAATACAGGGAGACTATGGCTACACCTTC
.	few	TRBJ1-1	TRBV5-4	CASSSAAINTEAFF	TGTGCCAGCAGCTCCGCCGCGATCAACACTGAAGCTTTCTTT
.	few	TRBJ1-1	TRBV6-1	CASLGGTEAFF	TGTGCCAGCCTGGGGGGGACTGAAGCTTTCTTT
TRBD1	.	TRBJ1-6	TRBV5-1	CASSWDSSYNSPLHF	TGCGCCAGCAGCTGGGACAGCTCCTATAATTCACCCCTCCACTTT
.	.	TRBJ1-6	TRBV10-1	CASMALPRLMENSPLHF	TGCGCCAGCATGGCCTTACCCCGGCTAATGGAGAATTCACCCCTCCACTTT
.	.	TRBJ2-5	TRBV21-1	CASRRDRQETQYF	TGTGCCAGCAGAAGGGACAGACAAGAGACCCAGTACTTC
.	.	TRBJ2-7	TRBV7-9	CASSLVRYEQYF	TGTGCCAGCAGCTTAGTTCGCTACGAGCAGTACTTC
TRBD1	.	TRBJ2-1	TRBV6-5	CASSSTGGDYNEQFF	TGTGCCAGCAGTTCTACAGGGGGTGACTACAATGAGCAGTTCTTC
.	once	TRBJ1-5	TRBV19	CASSVVRTANQPQHF	TGTGCCAGTAGTGTAGTTAGGACAGCGAATCAGCCCCAGCATTTT
TRBD2	once	TRBJ2-6	TRBV27	CASSRLAGDNSGANVLTF	TGTGCCAGCAGCAGACTAGCGGGGGACAACTCTGGGGCCAACGTCCTGACTTTC
TRBD2	.	TRBJ2-7	TRBV6-5	CASSPLSGSYEQYF	TGCGCCAGCAGTCCCCTCAGCGGGAGCTACGAGCAGTACTTC
TRBD1	few	TRBJ1-4	TRBV6-5	CASSYGTGELFF	TGTGCCAGCAGTTACGGGACAGGGGAACTGTTTTTT
.	.	TRBJ2-7	TRBV10-3	CAIRPGHGAYEQYF	TGTGCCATCAGGCCGGGACACGGAGCCTACGAGCAGTACTTC
TRBD1	few	TRBJ1-6	TRBV6-6	CASSYSGQGDSPLHF	TGTGCCAGCAGTTACTCGGGACAGGGCGATTCACCCCTCCACTTT
TRBD1	.	TRBJ2-5	TRBV5-8	CASSLLGTGGEIQYF	TGTGCCAGCAGCTTACTAGGGACAGGGGGGGAGATCCAGTACTTC
.	.	TRBJ1-2	TRBV6-6	CASSYSLDRYYGYTF	TGTGCCAGCAGTTACTCATTGGACAGATACTATGGCTACACCTTC
TRBD2	.	TRBJ2-3	TRBV7-2	CASSLAPGLLRTSGGSDTQYF	TGTGCCAGCAGCTTAGCTCCGGGTCTACTACGGACTAGCGGGGGATCAGATACGCAGTATTTT
TRBD2	.	TRBJ2-5	TRBV2	CASSGTSGGLNF	TGTGCCAGCAGTGGGACTAGCGGGGGCCTCAACTTC
.	.	TRBJ1-3	TRBV11-3	CASSLVWIAAGHNSGNTIYF	TGTGCCAGCAGCTTAGTTTGGATTGCGGCAGGGCACAACTCTGGAAACACCATATATTTT
TRBD2	few	TRBJ2-1	TRBV25-1	CASSDSWTSGTYNEQFF	TGTGCCAGCAGTGACTCCTGGACTAGCGGGACCTACAATGAGCAGTTCTTC
.	.	TRBJ2-7	TRBV18	CASSPSGTLYEQYF	TGTGCCAGCTCACCTTCGGGGACTCTCTACGAGCAGTACTTC
.	few	TRBJ1-5	TRBV6-1	CASSEAPGSNQPQHF	TGTGCCAGCAGTGAAGCGCCGGGGAGCAATCAGCCCCAGCATTTT
TRBD1	.	TRBJ1-2	TRBV7-8	CASSLSGTGANYGYTF	TGTGCCAGCAGCTTATCCGGGACAGGGGCAAACTATGGCTACACCTTC
TRBD2	.	TRBJ2-1	TRBV5-4	CASSLDGGGVRNEQFF	TGTGCCAGCAGCTTGGACGGCGGGGGGGTGCGCAATGAGCAGTTCTTC
TRBD1	.	TRBJ2-7	TRBV5-1	CASSPGQGVSYEQYF	TGCGCCAGCAGCCCGGGGCAGGGGGTTTCCTACGAGCAGTACTTC
TRBD1	.	TRBJ1-1	TRBV19	CASSLRDRIFNTEAFF	TGTGCCAGTAGTCTCCGGGACAGGATTTTTAACACTGAAGCTTTCTTT
TRBD2	.	TRBJ2-3	TRBV6-5	CASSYIAGGTQYF	TGTGCCAGCAGTTACATAGCGGGAGGTACGCAGTATTTT
TRBD1	.	TRBJ2-5	TRBV11-3	CASSSSRDRGQETQYF	TGTGCCAGCAGCTCGTCCCGGGACAGGGGGCAAGAGACCCAGTACTTC
.	.	TRBJ2-7	TRBV5-1	CASSLDAGADEQYF	TGCGCCAGCAGCTTGGATGCGGGTGCCGACGAGCAGTACTTC
.	once	TRBJ2-2	TRBV27	CASSPSGRNTGELFF	TGTGCCAGCAGTCCTAGTGGGAGGAACACCGGGGAGCTGTTTTTT
.	.	TRBJ1-1	TRBV28	CAITKAGPNTEAFF	TGTGCCATTACCAAGGCGGGGCCTAACACTGAAGCTTTCTTT
TRBD2	.	TRBJ2-1	TRBV7-9	CASSKGLAGGDNEQFF	TGTGCCAGCAGCAAGGGACTAGCGGGAGGGGACAATGAGCAGTTCTTC